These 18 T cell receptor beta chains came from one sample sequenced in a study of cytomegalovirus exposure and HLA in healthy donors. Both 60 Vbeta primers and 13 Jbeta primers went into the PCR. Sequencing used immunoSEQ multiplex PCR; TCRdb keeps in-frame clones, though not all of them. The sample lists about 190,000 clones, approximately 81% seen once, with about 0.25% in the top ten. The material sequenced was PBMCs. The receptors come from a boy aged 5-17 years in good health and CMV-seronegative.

This CDR3 reads CAISEFTGGHTEAFF. The CDR3 nucleotides are TGTGCCATCAGTGAGTTCACAGGGGGACACACTGAAGCTTTCTTT. The V and J genes are TRBV10-3 and TRBJ1-1, with 8 bases identical to TRBD1. The germline gives CDR1 ENHRY, CDR2 SYGVKD. The V and J ends lost 1 base and 3 bases, in that order; junction bases with no gene match: 4. This CDR3 is built from 15 residues.

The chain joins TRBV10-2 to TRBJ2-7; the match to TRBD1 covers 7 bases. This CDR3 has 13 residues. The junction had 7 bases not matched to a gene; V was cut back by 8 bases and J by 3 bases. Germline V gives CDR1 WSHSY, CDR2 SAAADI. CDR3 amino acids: CASRSDRYYEQYF. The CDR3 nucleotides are TGCGCCAGCCGATCGGACAGGTACTACGAGCAGTACTTC.

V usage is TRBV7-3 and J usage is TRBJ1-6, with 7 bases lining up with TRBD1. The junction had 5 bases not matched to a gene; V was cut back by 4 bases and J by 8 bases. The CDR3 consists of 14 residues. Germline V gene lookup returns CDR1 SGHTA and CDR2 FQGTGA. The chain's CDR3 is CASSSRGFDSPLHF. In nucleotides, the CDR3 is TGTGCCAGCAGCTCCAGGGGGTTTGATTCACCCCTCCACTTT.

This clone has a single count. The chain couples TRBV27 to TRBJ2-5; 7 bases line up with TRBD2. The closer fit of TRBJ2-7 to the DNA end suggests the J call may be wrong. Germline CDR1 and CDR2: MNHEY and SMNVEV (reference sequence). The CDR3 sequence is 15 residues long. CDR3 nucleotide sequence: TGTGCCAGCAGTTTCGGACTAGGGTATTCATACGAGCAGTACTTC. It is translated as CASSFGLGYSYEQYF.

The CDR3 here is CASREGPSNEKLFF. CDR3 in DNA: TGTGCCAGCAGGGAGGGGCCCTCTAATGAAAAACTGTTTTTT. The genes are TRBV28 and TRBJ1-4; tentatively, D is TRBD1 (5 bases). CDR1 is MDHEN and CDR2 is SYDVKM in the germline V gene. This CDR3 comprises 14 residues. The V and J ends lost 6 bases and 3 bases respectively, with 11 bases between them. Based on the CDR3 plus reference TRBV28 and TRBJ1-4, the full variable domain is DVKVTQSSRYLVKRTGEKVFLECVQDMDHENMFWYRQDPGLGLRLIYFSYDVKMKEKGDIPEGYSVSREKKERFSLILESASTNQTSMYLCASREGPSNEKLFFGSGTQLSVL.

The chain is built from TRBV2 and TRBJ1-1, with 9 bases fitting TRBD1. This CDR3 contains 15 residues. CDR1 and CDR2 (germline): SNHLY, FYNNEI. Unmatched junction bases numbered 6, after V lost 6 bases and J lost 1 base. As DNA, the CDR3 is TGTGCCAGCAGGGACAGGGGTGTGGAGAACACTGAAGCTTTCTTT. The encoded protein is CASRDRGVENTEAFF.

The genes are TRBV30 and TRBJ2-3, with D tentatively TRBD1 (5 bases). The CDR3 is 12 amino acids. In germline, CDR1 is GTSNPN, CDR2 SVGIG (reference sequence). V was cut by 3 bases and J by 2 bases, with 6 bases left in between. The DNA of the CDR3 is TGTGCCTGGAGGGGGCTCACAGATACGCAGTATTTT. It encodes CAWRGLTDTQYF.

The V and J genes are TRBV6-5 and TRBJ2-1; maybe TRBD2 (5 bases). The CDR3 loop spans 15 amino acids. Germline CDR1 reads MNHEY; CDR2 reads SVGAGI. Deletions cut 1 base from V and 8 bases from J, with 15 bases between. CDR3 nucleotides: TGTGCCAGCAGTTACTATACCGGGGTTTTCGATGAGCAGTTCTTC. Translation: CASSYYTGVFDEQFF.

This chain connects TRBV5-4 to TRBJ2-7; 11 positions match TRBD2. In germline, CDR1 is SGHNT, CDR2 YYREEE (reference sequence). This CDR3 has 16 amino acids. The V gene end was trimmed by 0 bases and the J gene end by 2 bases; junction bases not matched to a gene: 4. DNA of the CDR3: TGTGCCAGCAGCTTGGCTAGCGGGGGGCGAACCTACGAGCAGTACTTC. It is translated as CASSLASGGRTYEQYF.

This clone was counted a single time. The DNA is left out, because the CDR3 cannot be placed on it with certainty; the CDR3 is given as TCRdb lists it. The CDR3 sequence is CASSSSRNTEAFF. The rearrangement joins TRBV27 to TRBJ1-1. The length of the CDR3 is 13 amino acids, counting both ends. Per germline, CDR1 MNHEY and CDR2 SMNVEV (reference sequence).

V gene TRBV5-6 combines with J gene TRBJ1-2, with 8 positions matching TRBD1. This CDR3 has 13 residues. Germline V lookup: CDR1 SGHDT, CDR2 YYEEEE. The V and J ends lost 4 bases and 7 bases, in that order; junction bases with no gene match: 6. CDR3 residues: CASSLTDRVGYTF. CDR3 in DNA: TGTGCCAGCAGCCTTACGGACAGGGTTGGCTACACCTTC. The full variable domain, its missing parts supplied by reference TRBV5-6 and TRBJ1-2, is DAGVTQSPTHLIKTRGQQVTLRCSPKSGHDTVSWYQQALGQGPQFIFQYYEEEERQRGNFPDRFSGHQFPNYSSELNVNALLLGDSALYLCASSLTDRVGYTFGSGTRLTVV.

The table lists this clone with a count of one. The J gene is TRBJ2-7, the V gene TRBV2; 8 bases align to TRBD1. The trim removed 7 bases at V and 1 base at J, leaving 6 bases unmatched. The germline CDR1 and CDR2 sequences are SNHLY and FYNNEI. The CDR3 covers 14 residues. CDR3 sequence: CASTITGGSYEQYF. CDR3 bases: TGTGCCAGCACGATAACAGGGGGTTCCTACGAGCAGTACTTC.

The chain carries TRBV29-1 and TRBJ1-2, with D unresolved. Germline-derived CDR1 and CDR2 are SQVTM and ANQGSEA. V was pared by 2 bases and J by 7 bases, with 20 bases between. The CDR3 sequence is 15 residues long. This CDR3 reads CSVEIRRVDGSGYTF. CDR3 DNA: TGCAGCGTTGAAATAAGGAGAGTCGACGGTAGTGGCTACACCTTC. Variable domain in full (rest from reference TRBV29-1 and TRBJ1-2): SAVISQKPSRDICQRGTSLTIQCQVDSQVTMMFWYRQQPGQSLTLIATANQGSEATYESGFVIDKFPISRPNLTFSTLTVSNMSPEDSSIYLCSVEIRRVDGSGYTFGSGTRLTVV.

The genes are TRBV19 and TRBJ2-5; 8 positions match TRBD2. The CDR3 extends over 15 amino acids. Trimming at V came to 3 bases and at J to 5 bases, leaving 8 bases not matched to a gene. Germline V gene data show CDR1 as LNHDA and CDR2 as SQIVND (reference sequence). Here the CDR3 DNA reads TGTGCCAGTAGTATTGGTTCGGGAGGGTGGGAGACCCAGTACTTC. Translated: CASSIGSGGWETQYF.

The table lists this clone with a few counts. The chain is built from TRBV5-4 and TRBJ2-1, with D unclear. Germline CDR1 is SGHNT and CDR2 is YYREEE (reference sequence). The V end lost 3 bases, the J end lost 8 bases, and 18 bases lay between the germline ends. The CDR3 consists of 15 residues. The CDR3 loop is CASSSVGFIKDEQFF. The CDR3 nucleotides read TGTGCCAGCAGCTCAGTCGGGTTTATCAAGGATGAGCAGTTCTTC.

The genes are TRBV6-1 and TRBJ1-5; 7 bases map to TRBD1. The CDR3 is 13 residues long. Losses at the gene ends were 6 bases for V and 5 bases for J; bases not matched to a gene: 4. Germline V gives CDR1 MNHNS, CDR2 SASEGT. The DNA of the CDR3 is TGTGCCAGCAGAGAACAGGGGTATCAGCCCCAGCATTTT. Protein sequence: CASREQGYQPQHF.

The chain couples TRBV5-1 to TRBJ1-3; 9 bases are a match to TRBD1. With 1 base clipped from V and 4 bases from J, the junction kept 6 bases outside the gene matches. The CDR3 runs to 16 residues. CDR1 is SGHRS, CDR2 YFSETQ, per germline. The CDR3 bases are TGCGCCAGCAGCTTGAGGGGACAGGGATCAGGAAACACCATATATTTT. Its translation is CASSLRGQGSGNTIYF.

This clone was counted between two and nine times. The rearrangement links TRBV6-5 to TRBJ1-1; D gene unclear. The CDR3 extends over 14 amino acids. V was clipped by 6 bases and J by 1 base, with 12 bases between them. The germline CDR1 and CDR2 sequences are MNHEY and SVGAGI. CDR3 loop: CASSLSRRNTEAFF. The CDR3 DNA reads TGTGCCAGCAGCCTCAGTCGCCGGAACACTGAAGCTTTCTTT.